The 31 T cell receptor beta chains below all came from one sample that was sequenced in a study of T cell repertoires in ileal Crohn's disease (dated by TCRdb to the late 2010s). This specimen's time point label, interpreted: neoterminal ileum biopsy at postoperative endoscopy, about 6 months after surgery. The receptor library was made with the immunoSEQ multiplex PCR assay. Imported from immuneACCESS, the table was reduced by TCRdb to in-frame sequences with V and J called. These copies leave out some clones; in studies compared against another copy, an unresolved V gene accounts for under half, and the cause of the remainder is not known. The sample records more than 10,000 clones, around 72% of which are singletons. The ten largest make up approximately 14% of the sample. The sequencing sample was made of ileal tissue. The receptors were sampled from an adult with Crohn's disease.

In this sample, this clone turned up a few times. The rearrangement links TRBV11-1 to TRBJ2-3; 8 bases agree with TRBD1. Trimming removed 2 bases from V and 4 bases from J; junction bases left unmatched: 17. This CDR3 contains 19 residues. Looked up from germline, CDR1 is SGHAT and CDR2 is FQDESV (reference sequence). The CDR3 DNA reads as TGTGCCAGCAGCTTAAGCCGAACAGGGGGGTTTGAAAGCGCAGATACGCAGTATTTT. This codes for CASSLSRTGGFESADTQYF.

The chain combines TRBV7-8 with TRBJ1-5; 8 bases are shared with TRBD1. Germline V CDR1 and CDR2: SGHVS, FQNEAQ. With 5 bases clipped from V and 7 bases from J, the junction kept 13 bases outside the gene matches. The CDR3 has 16 amino acids. In nucleotides, the CDR3 is TGTGCCAGCAGCGAAATCAGGACAGGGCGAAACCAGCCCCAGCATTTT. This gives the protein CASSEIRTGRNQPQHF.

This clone was picked up a small number of times. V and J are TRBV5-3 and TRBJ1-1; 8 positions match TRBD1. TRBV5-3 is identified as an open reading frame with a role that is uncertain. The CDR3 is made up of 15 amino acids. V was clipped by 2 bases and J by 2 bases; unmatched bases: 5. CDR3 amino acids: CARSFRQGKNTEAFF. For the CDR3, the DNA is TGTGCCAGAAGCTTTAGACAGGGGAAAAACACTGAAGCTTTCTTT.

The chain combines TRBV7-2 with TRBJ2-5; 12 nucleotides match TRBD2. This CDR3 spans 16 amino acids. Unmatched junction bases numbered 4, after V lost 5 bases and J lost 0 bases. Germline V CDR1 and CDR2: SGHTA, FQGNSA. CDR3 in DNA: TGTGCCAGCAGCCCGGGGACTAGCGGGTACCAAGAGACCCAGTACTTC. Encoded protein: CASSPGTSGYQETQYF.

The genes are TRBV5-4 and TRBJ2-7, with D possibly TRBD1 on 6 matching bases. The germline gives CDR1 SGHNT, CDR2 YYREEE (reference sequence). V was clipped by 0 bases and J by 7 bases, with 11 bases between them. This CDR3 has 13 amino acids. Here the CDR3 DNA reads TGTGCCAGCAGCTTGGAACAGGGAAGGGAGCAGTACTTC. Its translation: CASSLEQGREQYF.

The CDR3 DNA reads as TGTGCCAGCAGCTTGTCGCCAGAAACAGAAAAACTGTTTTTT. It encodes CASSLSPETEKLFF. This chain joins TRBV5-6 and TRBJ1-4; no firm D call. Germline loops: CDR1 SGHDT, CDR2 YYEEEE. The CDR3 loop spans 14 amino acids. With 1 base removed from V and 8 bases from J, the gap between germline ends came to 12 bases.

The genes are TRBV7-2 and TRBJ2-7; D is possibly TRBD2 (5 bases). V shed 6 bases and J shed 2 bases, with 20 bases lying between them. Germline V gene data show CDR1 as SGHTA and CDR2 as FQGNSA. The CDR3 is 16 residues long. For the CDR3, the DNA is TGTGCCAGCAGACGGCCCCGGGAACCGAGAGCCTACGAGCAGTACTTC. It yields the protein CASRRPREPRAYEQYF.

This clone was found a few times. The junction and the germline gene differ at one end; a read error may be behind it. The chain couples TRBV10-2 to TRBJ2-7; unclear D gene. Germline-derived CDR1 and CDR2 are WSHSY and SAAADI. The CDR3 is made up of 12 amino acids. CDR3 nucleotide sequence: TGCGCCAGCAGTAAGTCAGCCCGGGAGCAGTACTTC. It specifies CASSKSAREQYF.

This clone was counted between two and nine times. V is TRBV5-4 and J is TRBJ2-5; TRBD2 agrees at 10 bases. The V gene's germline CDR1 is SGHNT and CDR2 YYREEE (reference sequence). The CDR3 spans 16 residues. V trimming: 0 bases; J trimming: 2 bases; junction bases outside the gene matches: 4. The CDR3 DNA is TGTGCCAGCAGCTTGGAGGGACTAGCGTCACAAGAGACCCAGTACTTC. Protein product: CASSLEGLASQETQYF.

This rearrangement joins TRBV29-1 to TRBJ2-3; D might be TRBD1 (6 bases). Germline-derived CDR1 and CDR2 are SQVTM and ANQGSEA. Trimming took 6 bases from V and 1 from J, leaving 11 bases between them. This CDR3 is 13 amino acids long. The CDR3 nucleotides are TGCAGCGTCCCTAGACAGGGCACAGATACGCAGTATTTT. Translation: CSVPRQGTDTQYF.

The V call is TRBV6-6, the J call TRBJ1-3; the match to TRBD1 covers 8 bases. With 6 bases clipped from V and 1 base from J, the junction kept 8 bases outside the gene matches. There are 16 residues in the CDR3. Germline values: CDR1 MNHNY, CDR2 SVGAGI (reference sequence). The CDR3: CASSATGVSSGNTIYF. The CDR3 DNA reads as TGTGCCAGCAGCGCGACAGGGGTTTCTTCTGGAAACACCATATATTTT.

The chain combines TRBV29-1 with TRBJ1-2, with no clear D. The CDR3 extends over 13 amino acids. The germline gives CDR1 SQVTM, CDR2 ANQGSEA. V lost 6 bases, J lost 2 bases, and 13 bases lay in between. The CDR3, as DNA: TGCAGCGTCCAAACCGGGAGAAACTATGGCTACACCTTC. It codes for CSVQTGRNYGYTF.

V and J are TRBV7-2 and TRBJ1-5, with a possible D match to TRBD1 (6 bases). CDR1 SGHTA and CDR2 FQGNSA come from the germline V gene. Between the trimmed V and J ends, which lost 0 bases and 2 bases, there was a span of 17 bases. The CDR3 is 18 amino acids. CDR3 nucleotides: TGTGCCAGCAGCTTAGCGTTTTCAGGGGCGACGGGCAATCAGCCCCAGCATTTT. Its translation is CASSLAFSGATGNQPQHF.

The chain has TRBV29-1 and TRBJ1-2; D is perhaps TRBD1 (6 bases). Trimming cost V 4 bases and J 1 base, with 16 bases left between them. Germline V lookup: CDR1 SQVTM, CDR2 ANQGSEA. The CDR3 runs to 15 residues. The DNA for the CDR3 is TGCAGCGTTGCTAGACGGACAGCCTTTAACTATGGCTACACCTTC. This encodes CSVARRTAFNYGYTF.

The chain uses TRBV19 and TRBJ1-1, with D maybe TRBD1 (5 bases). In germline, CDR1 is LNHDA, CDR2 SQIVND (reference sequence). The length of the CDR3 is 14 residues. Between the trimmed V and J ends, which lost 7 bases and 5 bases, there was a span of 17 bases. CDR3 nucleotide sequence: TGTGCCAGTACCGTGACAGTCCAAGGGACTGAAGCTTTCTTT. It encodes CASTVTVQGTEAFF.

V and J are TRBV2 and TRBJ2-5; possible D gene TRBD1, 6 bases. The DNA end lines up better with TRBJ2-7; the J call may be wrong. The germline gives CDR1 SNHLY, CDR2 FYNNEI. This CDR3 comprises 15 residues. CDR3 in amino acids: CASSEEMDSYYEQYF. DNA of the CDR3: TGTGCCAGCAGTGAAGAGATGGACAGCTACTACGAGCAGTACTTC.

The chain couples TRBV11-3 to TRBJ2-2; D is unclear. CDR1 is SGHNT, CDR2 YENEEA, per germline. CDR3 length: 14 residues. V was shortened by 3 bases and J by 2 bases, with 7 bases between the two germline ends. This CDR3 reads CASSLSINTGELFF. In DNA form, the CDR3 reads TGTGCCAGCAGCTTGTCCATCAACACCGGGGAGCTGTTTTTT. Supplemented by reference TRBV11-3 and TRBJ2-2, the full variable domain reads EAGVVQSPRYKIIEKKQPVAFWCNPISGHNTLYWYLQNLGQGPELLIRYENEEAVDDSQLPKDRFSAERLKGVDSTLKIQPAELGDSAVYLCASSLSINTGELFFGEGSRLTVL.

This clone is a singleton in its sample. This rearrangement joins TRBV15 to TRBJ2-4; D may be TRBD2 (7 bases). This CDR3 is built from 16 residues. Trimming left V 0 bases short and J 2 bases short, with 11 bases between. Looked up from germline, CDR1 is LNHNV and CDR2 is YYDKDF (reference sequence). Here the CDR3 reads CATSRDGGASKNIQYF. CDR3 DNA sequence: TGTGCCACCAGCAGAGATGGGGGGGCGTCCAAAAACATTCAGTACTTC.

The chain employs TRBV10-3 and TRBJ2-1; TRBD2 aligns across 7 bases. The CDR3 totals 14 residues. The germline V gene encodes CDR1 ENHRY and CDR2 SYGVKD. J gave up 5 bases and V 2 bases, and 3 bases lay outside the gene matches. CDR3: CAISEGGSNNEQFF. CDR3 DNA sequence: TGTGCCATCAGTGAGGGCGGGAGTAACAATGAGCAGTTCTTC.

The rearrangement links TRBV30 to TRBJ1-1; unclear D gene. Germline assignment: CDR1 GTSNPN and CDR2 SVGIG (reference sequence). Between the trimmed V and J ends, which lost 0 bases and 5 bases, there was a span of 10 bases. The CDR3 is made up of 13 amino acids. This CDR3 is CAWSVRRRTEAFF. In nucleotides, the CDR3 is TGTGCCTGGAGTGTAAGGAGGAGGACTGAAGCTTTCTTT.

This clone came up once. The chain joins TRBV2 to TRBJ1-1, with 9 bases aligning to TRBD1. The V segment lost 7 bases and the J segment 5 bases; nucleotides outside the gene matches: 5. Germline V gene data show CDR1 as SNHLY and CDR2 as FYNNEI. The CDR3 is made up of 13 amino acids. CDR3 loop: CASKEDRGTEAFF. Here the CDR3 DNA reads TGTGCCAGCAAGGAGGACAGGGGAACTGAAGCTTTCTTT.

Of note for this clone: The sample has other DNA sequences that encode this CDR3 too. The rearrangement uses TRBV6-1 and TRBJ2-3, with 12 nucleotides matching TRBD2. The CDR3 totals 15 residues. Per germline, CDR1 MNHNS and CDR2 SASEGT. Losses at the gene ends were 2 bases for V and 4 bases for J; bases not matched to a gene: 1. The CDR3 DNA follows: TGTGCCAGCAGTGAACTAGCGGGGGGGCCAGATACGCAGTATTTT. This translates into CASSELAGGPDTQYF.

The chain recombines TRBV19 with TRBJ2-5, with 11 nucleotides matching TRBD2. The CDR3 is 15 residues long. Germline V gene lookup returns CDR1 LNHDA and CDR2 SQIVND (reference sequence). V was pared by 3 bases and J by 8 bases, with 8 bases of the junction left unmatched. The CDR3 sequence is CASSIPTSGGRTQYF. The CDR3 DNA follows: TGTGCCAGTAGTATCCCCACTAGCGGGGGTAGAACCCAGTACTTC.

This rearrangement joins TRBV27 to TRBJ1-1, with D perhaps matching TRBD1 (6 bases). Trimming cost V 5 bases and J 11 bases, with 18 bases left between them. Germline assignment: CDR1 MNHEY and CDR2 SMNVEV (reference sequence). The CDR3 consists of 13 residues. The CDR3 here is CASSPKQGFAAFF. For the CDR3, the DNA is TGTGCCAGCAGTCCAAAACAGGGTTTCGCGGCTTTCTTT.

This clone was found a few times. This sequence joins TRBV18 and TRBJ1-1; TRBD1 is a possible D gene (6 bases). Trimming pared 6 bases from V and 7 bases from J, leaving 12 bases between. Looked up from germline, CDR1 is KGHSH and CDR2 is LQKENI. The CDR3 covers 12 residues. The chain's CDR3 is CASSQTGIEAFF. The CDR3 DNA is TGTGCCAGCTCGCAGACAGGAATTGAAGCTTTCTTT.

This clone was found a few times. The chain links TRBV6-1 to TRBJ1-2, with 7 positions matching TRBD1. The CDR3 totals 15 residues. Germline CDR1 and CDR2: MNHNS and SASEGT. V trimming: 0 bases; J trimming: 2 bases; junction bases outside the gene matches: 3. CDR3 nucleotides: TGTGCCAGCAGTGAAGCTCAGGGGGTAAACTATGGCTACACCTTC. Protein product: CASSEAQGVNYGYTF.

V and J are TRBV29-1 and TRBJ2-1, with a weak D call TRBD2 (7 bases). The CDR3 consists of 14 residues. V was cut by 4 bases and J by 10 bases, with 20 bases left in between. CDR1 and CDR2 (germline): SQVTM, ANQGSEA. The CDR3 coding sequence is TGCAGCGTTGTCTTATTTCGGGGGGCTGGCGAGCAGTTCTTC. Residues: CSVVLFRGAGEQFF.

The rearrangement uses TRBV19 and TRBJ1-2, with D maybe TRBD1 (5 bases). The CDR3 totals 15 residues. CDR1 is LNHDA, CDR2 SQIVND, per germline (reference sequence). Trimming stripped 3 bases from V and 1 base from J, with 12 bases between. The CDR3 loop is CASSIGGDGNYGYTF. The CDR3 DNA is TGTGCCAGTAGTATCGGAGGGGACGGTAACTATGGCTACACCTTC.

J is TRBJ2-5 and V is TRBV9; 7 bases are a match to TRBD1. From germline, CDR1 is SGDLS and CDR2 YYNGEE. This CDR3 comprises 14 residues. J lost 5 bases, V lost 2 bases, and 6 bases had no gene match. CDR3 sequence: CASSVQGGGETQYF. For the CDR3, the DNA is TGTGCCAGCAGCGTGCAAGGGGGCGGTGAGACCCAGTACTTC.

J is TRBJ1-1 and V is TRBV7-3, with 9 bases lining up with TRBD1. Germline V gene data show CDR1 as SGHTA and CDR2 as FQGTGA. The J segment lost 1 base and the V segment lost 0 bases, leaving 6 bases of the junction unmatched. CDR3 length: 17 amino acids. CDR3 nucleotides: TGTGCCAGCAGCTTAACCGAGACAGGGGGATCGAACACTGAAGCTTTCTTT. It encodes CASSLTETGGSNTEAFF.

The CDR3: CASSNRDTNQPQHF. Written as DNA, the CDR3 is TGTGCCAGCTCAAACCGGGACACCAATCAGCCCCAGCATTTT. The chain combines TRBV18 with TRBJ1-5, with D maybe TRBD1 (6 bases). Germline assignment: CDR1 KGHSH and CDR2 LQKENI. This CDR3 has 14 amino acids. Trimming stripped 5 bases from V and 3 bases from J, with 11 bases between.